This T cell receptor (beta chain) stems from a study of blood T cells in healthy people across ages. A J-beta primer mix and a sample-barcoded 5' primer were used in a second PCR of roughly 6 to 11 cycles. A single record per CDR3 protein comes from TCRdb applying MiXCR to the 5' RACE reads. The sample shows about 930,000 distinct CDR3 sequences, about 29% of them seen only once. Trimming pared 0 bases from V and 9 bases from J, leaving 14 bases between. Germline lookup yields CDR1 MNHEY and CDR2 SVGEGT. CDR3 length equals 14 residues. This clonotype showed up just once. The same sample was also studied in work on T cells of mothers and their children. That paper notes: Reads obtained per mother exceeded 8.5 million TCR beta CDR3 reads, with approximately 3 million obtained per child.

The sequencing sample was made of blood. This receptor was obtained from a woman aged 40 to 50 in good health. V usage is TRBV6-2 or TRBV6-3 and J usage is TRBJ1-1, with no clear D. The CDR3 reads CASSYSSGSLKAFF. The DNA of the CDR3 is TGTGCCAGCAGTTACTCTTCCGGGTCTCTGAAAGCTTTCTTT.